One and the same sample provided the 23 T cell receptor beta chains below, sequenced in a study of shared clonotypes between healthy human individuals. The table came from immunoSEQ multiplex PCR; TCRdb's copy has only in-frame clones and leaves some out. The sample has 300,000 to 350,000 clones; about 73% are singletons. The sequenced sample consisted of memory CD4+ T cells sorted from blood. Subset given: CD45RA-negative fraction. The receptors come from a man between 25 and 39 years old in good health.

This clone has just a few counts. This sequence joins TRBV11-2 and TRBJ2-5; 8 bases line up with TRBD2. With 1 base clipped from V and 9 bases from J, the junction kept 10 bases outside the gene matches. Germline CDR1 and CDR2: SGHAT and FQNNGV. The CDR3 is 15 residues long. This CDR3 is CASSLGAGGAWAQYF. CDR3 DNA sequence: TGTGCCAGCAGCTTAGGGGCGGGAGGAGCTTGGGCCCAGTACTTC. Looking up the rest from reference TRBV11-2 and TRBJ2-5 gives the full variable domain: EAGVAQSPRYKIIEKRQSVAFWCNPISGHATLYWYQQILGQGPKLLIQFQNNGVVDDSQLPKDRFSAERLKGVDSTLKIQPAKLEDSAVYLCASSLGAGGAWAQYFGPGTRLLVL.

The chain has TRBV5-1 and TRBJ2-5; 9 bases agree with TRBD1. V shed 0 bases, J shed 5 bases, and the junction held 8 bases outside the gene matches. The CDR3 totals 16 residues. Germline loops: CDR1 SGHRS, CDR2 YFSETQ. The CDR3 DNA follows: TGCGCCAGCAGCTTGGGGGGACAGGGTGCGTCTGAGACCCAGTACTTC. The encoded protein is CASSLGGQGASETQYF. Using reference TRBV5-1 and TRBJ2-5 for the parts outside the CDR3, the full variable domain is KAGVTQTPRYLIKTRGQQVTLSCSPISGHRSVSWYQQTPGQGLQFLFEYFSETQRNKGNFPGRFSGRQFSNSRSEMNVSTLELGDSALYLCASSLGGQGASETQYFGPGTRLLVL.

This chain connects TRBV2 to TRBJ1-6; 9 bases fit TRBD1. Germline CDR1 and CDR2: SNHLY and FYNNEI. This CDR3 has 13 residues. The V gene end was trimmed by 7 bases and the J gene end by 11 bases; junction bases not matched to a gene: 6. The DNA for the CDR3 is TGTGCCAGCACCGGACAGGGGTCAGCACCCCTCCACTTT. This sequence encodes CASTGQGSAPLHF.

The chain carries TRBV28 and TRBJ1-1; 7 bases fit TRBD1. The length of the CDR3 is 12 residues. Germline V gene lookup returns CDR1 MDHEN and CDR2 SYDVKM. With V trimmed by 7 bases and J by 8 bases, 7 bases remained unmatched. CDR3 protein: CASTQGFLEAFF. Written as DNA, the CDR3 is TGTGCCAGCACACAGGGGTTTTTAGAAGCTTTCTTT.

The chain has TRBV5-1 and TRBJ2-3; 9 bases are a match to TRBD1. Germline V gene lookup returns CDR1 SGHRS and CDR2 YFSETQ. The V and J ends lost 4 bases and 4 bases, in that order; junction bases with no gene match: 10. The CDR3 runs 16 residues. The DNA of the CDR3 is TGCGCCAGCAGCCTAGGGACAGGGCGTGGCGCAGATACGCAGTATTTT. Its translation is CASSLGTGRGADTQYF.

Here the CDR3 reads CSAIPFNEQYF. The CDR3 DNA follows: TGCAGTGCCATACCTTTTAACGAGCAGTACTTC. The chain is built from TRBV20-1 and TRBJ2-7; D gene unclear. V gave up 6 bases and J gave up 5 bases, with 11 bases separating them. This CDR3 has 11 amino acids. Germline CDR1 and CDR2: DFQATT and SNEGSKA (reference sequence).

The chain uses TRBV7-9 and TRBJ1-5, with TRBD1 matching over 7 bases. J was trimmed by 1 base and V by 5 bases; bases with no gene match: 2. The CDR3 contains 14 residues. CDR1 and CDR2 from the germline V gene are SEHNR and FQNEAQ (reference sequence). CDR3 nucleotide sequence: TGTGCCAGCAGCGGGGGACAGAGCAATCAGCCCCAGCATTTT. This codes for CASSGGQSNQPQHF.

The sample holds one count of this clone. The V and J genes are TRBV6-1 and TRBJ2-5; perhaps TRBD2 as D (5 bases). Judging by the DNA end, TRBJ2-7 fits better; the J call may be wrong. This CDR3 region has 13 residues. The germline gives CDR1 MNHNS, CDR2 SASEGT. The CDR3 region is CASSESGVGEQYF. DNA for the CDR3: TGTGCCAGCAGTGAATCCGGGGTAGGCGAGCAGTACTTC.

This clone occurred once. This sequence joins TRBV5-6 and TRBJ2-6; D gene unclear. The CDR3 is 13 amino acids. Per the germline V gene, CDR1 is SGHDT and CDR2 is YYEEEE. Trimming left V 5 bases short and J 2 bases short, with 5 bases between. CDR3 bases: TGTGCCAGCAGTCCGGCTGGGGCCAACGTCCTGACTTTC. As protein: CASSPAGANVLTF.

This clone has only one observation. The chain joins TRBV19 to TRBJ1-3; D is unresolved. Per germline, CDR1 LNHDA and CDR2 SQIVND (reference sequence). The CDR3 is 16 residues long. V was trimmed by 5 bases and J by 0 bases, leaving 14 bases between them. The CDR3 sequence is CASSSYTSGSGNTIYF. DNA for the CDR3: TGTGCCAGTAGTTCTTACACCTCCGGCTCTGGAAACACCATATATTTT.

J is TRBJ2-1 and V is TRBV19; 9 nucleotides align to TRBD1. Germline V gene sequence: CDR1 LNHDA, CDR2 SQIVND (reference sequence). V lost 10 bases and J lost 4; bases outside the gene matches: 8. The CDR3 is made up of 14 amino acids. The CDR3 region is CATRRDRAYNEQFF. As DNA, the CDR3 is TGTGCCACTCGACGGGACAGGGCTTACAATGAGCAGTTCTTC.

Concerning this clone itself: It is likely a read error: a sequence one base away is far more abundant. The CDR3 nucleotides are TGCGCCAGCAGCCATGGAATAGTGGCTAGCACAGATACGCAGTATTTT. This sequence encodes CASSHGIVASTDTQYF. The chain couples TRBV4-3 to TRBJ2-3; D is unclear. CDR3 length: 16 amino acids. Germline lookup yields CDR1 LGHNA and CDR2 YSLEER. Trimming removed 3 bases from V and 0 bases from J, with 13 bases in between.

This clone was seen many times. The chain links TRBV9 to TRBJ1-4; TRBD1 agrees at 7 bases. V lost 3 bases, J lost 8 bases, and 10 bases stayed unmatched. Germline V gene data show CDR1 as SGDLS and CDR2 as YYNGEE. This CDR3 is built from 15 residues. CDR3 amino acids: CASSASTGVGEKLFF. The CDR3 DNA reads TGTGCCAGCAGCGCATCTACAGGGGTGGGGGAAAAACTGTTTTTT.

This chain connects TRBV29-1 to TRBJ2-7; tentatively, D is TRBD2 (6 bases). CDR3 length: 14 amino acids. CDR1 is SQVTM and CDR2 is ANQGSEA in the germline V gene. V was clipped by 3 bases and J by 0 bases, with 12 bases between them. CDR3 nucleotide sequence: TGCAGCGTTGAGGGACTTGAGGACTCCTACGAGCAGTACTTC. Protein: CSVEGLEDSYEQYF.

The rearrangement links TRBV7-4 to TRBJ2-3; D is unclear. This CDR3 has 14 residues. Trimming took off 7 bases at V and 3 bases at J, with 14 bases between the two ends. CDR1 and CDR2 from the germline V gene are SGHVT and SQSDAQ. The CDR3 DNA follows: TGTGCCAGCACCCTTCGTTTGGGAACAGATACGCAGTATTTT. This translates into CASTLRLGTDTQYF.

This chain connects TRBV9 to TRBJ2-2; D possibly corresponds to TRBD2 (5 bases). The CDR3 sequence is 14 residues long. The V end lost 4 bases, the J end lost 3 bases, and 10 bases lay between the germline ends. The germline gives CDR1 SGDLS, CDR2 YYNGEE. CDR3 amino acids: CASSYEGYTGELFF. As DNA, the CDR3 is TGTGCCAGCAGCTACGAGGGATACACCGGGGAGCTGTTTTTT.

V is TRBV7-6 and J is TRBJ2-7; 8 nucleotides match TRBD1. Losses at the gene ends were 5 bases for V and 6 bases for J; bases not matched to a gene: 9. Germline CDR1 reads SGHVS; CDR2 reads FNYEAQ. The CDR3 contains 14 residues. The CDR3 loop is CASSGGTGSLEQYF. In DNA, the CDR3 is TGTGCCAGCAGCGGAGGGACAGGTAGTCTCGAGCAGTACTTC.

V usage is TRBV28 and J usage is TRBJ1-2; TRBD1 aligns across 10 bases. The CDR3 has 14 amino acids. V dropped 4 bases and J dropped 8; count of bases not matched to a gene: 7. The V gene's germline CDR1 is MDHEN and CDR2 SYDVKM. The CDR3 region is CASSSDRGIGGYTF. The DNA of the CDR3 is TGTGCCAGCAGTTCGGACAGGGGGATAGGCGGCTACACCTTC.

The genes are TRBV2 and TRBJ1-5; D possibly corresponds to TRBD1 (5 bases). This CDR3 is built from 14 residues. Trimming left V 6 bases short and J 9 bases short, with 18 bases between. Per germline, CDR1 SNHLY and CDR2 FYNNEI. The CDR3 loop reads CASSQTGGGGPQHF. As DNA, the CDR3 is TGTGCCAGCAGCCAAACAGGAGGCGGAGGGCCCCAGCATTTT.

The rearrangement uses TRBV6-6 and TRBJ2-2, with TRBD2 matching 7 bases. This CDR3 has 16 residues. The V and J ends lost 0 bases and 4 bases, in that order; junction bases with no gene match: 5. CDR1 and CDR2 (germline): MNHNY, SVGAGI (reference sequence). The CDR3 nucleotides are TGTGCCAGCAGTTACTCATCGCGGGAGCCCACCGGGGAGCTGTTTTTT. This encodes CASSYSSREPTGELFF.

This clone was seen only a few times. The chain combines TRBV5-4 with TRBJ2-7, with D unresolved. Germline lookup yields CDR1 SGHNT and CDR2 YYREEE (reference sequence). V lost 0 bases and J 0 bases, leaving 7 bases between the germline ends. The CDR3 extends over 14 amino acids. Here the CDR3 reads CASSLGPGSYEQYF. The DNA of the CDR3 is TGTGCCAGCAGCTTGGGGCCAGGCTCCTACGAGCAGTACTTC.

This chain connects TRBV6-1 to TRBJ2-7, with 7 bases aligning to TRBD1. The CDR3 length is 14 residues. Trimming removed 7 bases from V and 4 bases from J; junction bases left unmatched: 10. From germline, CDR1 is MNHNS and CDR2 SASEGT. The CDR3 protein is CASTRTGREYEQYF. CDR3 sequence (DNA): TGTGCCAGCACCCGGACAGGACGGGAATACGAGCAGTACTTC.

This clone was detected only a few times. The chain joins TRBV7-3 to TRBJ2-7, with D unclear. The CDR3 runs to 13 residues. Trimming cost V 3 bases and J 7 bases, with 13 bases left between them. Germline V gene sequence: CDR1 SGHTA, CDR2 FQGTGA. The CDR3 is CASSLGSHEEQYF. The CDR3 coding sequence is TGTGCCAGCAGCTTGGGCTCCCATGAGGAGCAGTACTTC.